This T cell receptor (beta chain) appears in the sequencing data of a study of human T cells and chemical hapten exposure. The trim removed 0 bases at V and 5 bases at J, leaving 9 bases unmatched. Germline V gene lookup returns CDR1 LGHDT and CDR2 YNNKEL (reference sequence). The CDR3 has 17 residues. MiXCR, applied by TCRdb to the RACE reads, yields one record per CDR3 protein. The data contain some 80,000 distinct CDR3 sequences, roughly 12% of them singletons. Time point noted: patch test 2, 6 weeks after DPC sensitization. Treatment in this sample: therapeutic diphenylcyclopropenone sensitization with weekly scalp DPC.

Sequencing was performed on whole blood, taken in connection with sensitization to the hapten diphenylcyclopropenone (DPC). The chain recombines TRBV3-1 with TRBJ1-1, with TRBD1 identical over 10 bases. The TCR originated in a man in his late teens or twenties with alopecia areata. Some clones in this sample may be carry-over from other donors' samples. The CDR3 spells CASSQDRWDRGRTEAFF. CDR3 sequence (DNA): TGTGCCAGCAGCCAAGATCGTTGGGACAGGGGCCGAACTGAAGCTTTCTTT.